This TCR beta chain was sequenced for a study of prognosis after radiotherapy for stage I lung cancer. Across the whole study: No patient had concurrent therapy with stereotactic body radiotherapy.

The CDR3 covers 12 residues. Germline V lookup: CDR1 MNHEY, CDR2 SVGEGT. V dropped 5 bases and J dropped 4 bases, with 8 bases sitting between them. This clonotype was picked up many times. Sample collection consisted of 5.5 to 6 milliliters of peripheral blood drawn at each of two time points. Amplification of the TCR beta CDR3 (from genomic DNA) was done by two-round multiplex PCR. Amplification during the initial PCR round employed primers specific to each TRBV and TRBJ gene. MiXCR, applied by TCRdb to the multiplex PCR reads, yields one record per CDR3 protein. The repertoire holds roughly 30,000 distinct CDR3 sequences, with approximately 35% as singletons.

The sequencing used PBMCs, collected before or after stereotactic body radiation therapy (not recorded which). The chain uses TRBV6-2 or TRBV6-3 and TRBJ1-2, with D hard to call. The source of this sequence is a donor of 50 years or more with non-small cell lung cancer. The DNA for the CDR3 is TGTGCCAGCAGTAAACATACCTATGGCTACACCTTC. It is translated as CASSKHTYGYTF.